This is a list of T cell receptor beta chains from one sample in a study of blood T cell repertoires in COVID-19. The protocol was immunoSEQ multiplex PCR, while the TCRdb copy is restricted to in-frame clones and leaves out a portion. The sample shows about 160,000 clones, approximately 83% of them seen only once. The sequenced sample consisted of peripheral blood. The receptor set was obtained from a woman aged 60 to 75 with acute or convalescent COVID-19. Each CDR3 is given with its conserved first and last residue. Each record gives: J gene, V gene, clone size, D gene, CDR3 DNA, CDR3 protein. A D gene is named only where the DNA matches it firmly. A clone size is listed for some rows: how often the clone was seen (once, few, many), or a class if it is expanded.

TRBJ1-6 TRBV5-8 . TRBD1 TGTGCCGCTGACGTAGGACAGGGTATAGGACCCCTCCACTTT CAADVGQGIGPLHF
TRBJ1-6 TRBV10-3 . TRBD1 TGTGCCATCAGTGAAGCCGGGACAGGGAATTCACCCCTCCACTTT CAISEAGTGNSPLHF
TRBJ2-3 TRBV11-3 . TRBD2 TGTGCCAGCAGCTTATTCAGCGGGGGGGCCTCAGATACGCAGTATTTT CASSLFSGGASDTQYF
TRBJ2-7 TRBV18 . . TGTGCCAGCTCACCACCAACAGGGATCTACGAGCAGTACTTC CASSPPTGIYEQYF
TRBJ1-2 TRBV24-1 once TRBD1 TGTGCCACCAGTGACCGGGGACAGAGTTTTTATGGCTACACCTTC CATSDRGQSFYGYTF
TRBJ1-2 TRBV6-5 . TRBD1 TGTGCCAGCCTGGGACAGGGGGCATATGGCTACACCTTC CASLGQGAYGYTF
TRBJ2-7 TRBV3-1/TRBV3-2 . TRBD1 TGTGCCAGCAGCCCCCCCCGGACAGGGGGCGCATCCTACGAGCAGTACTTC CASSPPRTGGASYEQYF
TRBJ1-1 TRBV7-2 . . TGTGCCAGCAGCCCCTGGGACCGGGGGGCTGAAGCTTTCTTT CASSPWDRGAEAFF
TRBJ1-1 TRBV6-5 . . TGTGCCAGCAGGGAGGGCTTCAGCACTGAAGCTTTCTTT CASREGFSTEAFF
TRBJ1-1 TRBV18 once . TGTGCCAGCTCACCACCGGGGGGGCGGTCCGTGGAGACTGAAGCTTTCTTT CASSPPGGRSVETEAFF
TRBJ2-1 TRBV7-3 . TRBD2 TGTGCCAGCAGCTCCCGCGGCGGGGGGGCGGTTAATGAGCAGTTCTTC CASSSRGGGAVNEQFF
TRBJ1-2 TRBV7-2 . . TGTGCCAGCAGCTCGACAGATAACTATGGCTACACCTTC CASSSTDNYGYTF
TRBJ1-2 TRBV5-8 once . TGTGCCAGCACCCTGCGGGCCTCTGGCTACACCTTC CASTLRASGYTF
TRBJ2-6 TRBV7-9 . . TGTGCCAGCAGCTTACAGCGGGCTGTTCACTCTGGGGCCAACGTCCTGACTTTC CASSLQRAVHSGANVLTF
TRBJ1-1 TRBV27 . TRBD1 TGTGCCAGCAGCCGACAGGGTCAAGACACTGAAGCTTTCTTT CASSRQGQDTEAFF
TRBJ2-3 TRBV5-5 . . TGTGCCAGCAGCTTGGCCGGGGCGGGGCCGCTCACAGATACGCAGTATTTT CASSLAGAGPLTDTQYF
TRBJ2-1 TRBV6-5 . . TGTGCCTCCCTCGGAGGGGACAGCAAGTACAATGAGCAGTTCTTC CASLGGDSKYNEQFF
TRBJ1-4 TRBV5-1 . TRBD1 TGCGCCACCCGGGAAAGGGGACAGGGGAATGAAAAACTGTTTTTT CATRERGQGNEKLFF
TRBJ2-2 TRBV5-8 once TRBD2 TGTGCCAGCACCCTCGGGGGACTAGCTCACACCGGGGAGCTGTTTTTT CASTLGGLAHTGELFF
TRBJ2-7 TRBV25-1 once . TGTGCCAGCAGTGACAACTCCTACGAGCAGTACTTC CASSDNSYEQYF
TRBJ1-3 TRBV29-1 . TRBD1 TGCAGCGTGGCTAACAGGGGCTATGGAAACACCATATATTTT CSVANRGYGNTIYF
TRBJ1-3 TRBV29-1 . . TGCAGCGTTGATGGGACAAGCTCTGGAAACACCATATATTTT CSVDGTSSGNTIYF
TRBJ1-6 TRBV30 . TRBD1 TGTGCCTGGAGTAAGGCAGGGGGTGCCATTAATTCACCCCTCCACTTT CAWSKAGGAINSPLHF
TRBJ2-1 TRBV6-5 . . TGTGCCAGCAGTTACTCGAGGGGGGGCTTGAACAATGAGCAGTTCTTC CASSYSRGGLNNEQFF
TRBJ1-2 TRBV7-2 few TRBD1 TGTGCCAGCAGCTTAGCGTCAGGGGGCGGTCGGGGCTACACCTTC CASSLASGGGRGYTF
TRBJ1-2 TRBV15 . . TGTGCCACCAGCACCGAACAGGGCGGGGGCTACACCTTC CATSTEQGGGYTF
TRBJ2-7 TRBV19 few TRBD1 TGTGCCAGTAGTGACAGGGACGAGCAGTACTTC CASSDRDEQYF
TRBJ1-1 TRBV6-5 few . TGTGCCAGCAGTTCGCTCCTACTTGTTACCACTGAAGCTTTCTTT CASSSLLLVTTEAFF
TRBJ2-7 TRBV11-3 . . TGTGCCAGCAGCTTAGGGACAGACTCCTACGAGCAGTACTTC CASSLGTDSYEQYF
TRBJ1-6 TRBV3-1/TRBV3-2 . . TGTGCCAGCAGCCGCGACGTCGGGTCGTCTAATTCACCCCTCCACTTT CASSRDVGSSNSPLHF
TRBJ1-1 TRBV14 few . TGTGCCAGCAGCCAAGATCGGACTTTACGGGGAAGGAGGACTGAAGCTTTCTTT CASSQDRTLRGRRTEAFF
TRBJ2-7 TRBV6-1 . TRBD2 TGTGCCAGCAGTGACGGGACTAGCGGCGACCGCGGAGAGCAGTACTTC CASSDGTSGDRGEQYF
TRBJ1-4 TRBV6-5 few . TGTGCCAGCAGGGGTAGGGGATCAACTAATGAAAAACTGTTTTTT CASRGRGSTNEKLFF